This TCR beta chain was retrieved from a study of cytomegalovirus exposure and HLA in healthy donors. The V and J ends lost 0 bases and 6 bases respectively, with 8 bases between them. This CDR3 region has 13 residues. CDR1 is SGHDT and CDR2 is YYEEEE in the germline V gene. The assay was immunoSEQ multiplex PCR, and TCRdb's table has in-frame clones only and misses some. The sample shows approximately 60,000 clones, 75% to 95% of them seen only once. As for this clone: Its antigen is currently unknown.

The validation cohort, a group of more than 95 subjects, included the donors and was separate from the roughly 620-subject first cohort. Study results and caveats: Subsequent analysis revealed that first-cohort TCR clusters tended to co-occur in the roughly 120 validation repertoires. For cytomegalovirus status, the classifier reportedly gave diagnoses with high specificity and sensitivity. Cytomegalovirus association was listed for about 150 TCR beta chains.

Input material: PBMCs. The TCR was taken from a man in his late teens or twenties in good health and CMV-seronegative. The rearrangement uses TRBV5-6 and TRBJ2-3; possibly TRBD1 for D (6 bases). In DNA form, the CDR3 reads TGTGCCAGCAGCTTGGTGGGGGCCGATACGCAGTATTTT. Its translation: CASSLVGADTQYF.